The rows below give T cell receptor beta chains drawn from one sample of a study of tumor-infiltrating lymphocytes in localized non-small cell lung cancer. Data came from immunoSEQ multiplex PCR; TCRdb stores just in-frame clones and leaves some out. This sample yields 15,000 to 20,000 clones, of which approximately 49% are seen a single time; roughly a sixth belongs to the top ten. Sequenced sample: lung tumor tissue. Receptors were obtained from a human donor with non-small cell lung cancer. CDR3s include the opening cysteine and the closing phenylalanine or tryptophan. D genes are given only for firm matches. The size entry is marked missing in some rows and otherwise reads once, few, many or a size class.

D	V	J	size	CDR3	DNA
.	TRBV4-2	TRBJ1-4	medium-sized	CASSQQFPTNEKLFF	TGTGCCAGCAGCCAACAATTCCCGACTAATGAAAAACTGTTTTTT
.	TRBV23-1	TRBJ1-1	.	CARGNRDGGGGTEAFF	TGCGCCAGGGGTAACAGGGACGGGGGGGGAGGGACTGAAGCTTTCTTT
TRBD1	TRBV7-8	TRBJ2-7	few	CASSLVGQGDYEQYF	TGTGCCAGCAGCTTAGTGGGGCAGGGGGATTACGAGCAGTACTTC
.	TRBV7-3	TRBJ1-1	.	CASSFPGQGSTEAFF	TGTGCCAGCAGCTTCCCGGGTCAGGGGTCCACTGAAGCTTTCTTT
.	TRBV25-1	TRBJ1-1	.	CASSERQGYTEAFF	TGTGCCAGCAGTGAACGGCAGGGATACACTGAAGCTTTCTTT
TRBD2	TRBV7-6	TRBJ2-4	.	CASSHTGGNIQYF	TGCGCCAGCAGCCACACGGGGGGAAACATTCAGTACTTC
.	TRBV7-2	TRBJ2-2	.	CASSLVSGRGGELFF	TGTGCCAGCAGCTTAGTTAGCGGCCGAGGAGGGGAGCTGTTTTTT
.	TRBV30	TRBJ2-2	few	CAWSGDITGELFF	TGTGCCTGGAGTGGAGACATAACGGGGGAGCTGTTTTTT
.	TRBV7-2	TRBJ2-7	few	CASRPGGDYEQYF	TGTGCCAGCAGGCCCGGAGGGGATTACGAGCAGTACTTC
TRBD1	TRBV7-2	TRBJ1-4	.	CASSQRTGRNEKLFF	TGTGCCAGCAGCCAACGGACAGGGCGTAATGAAAAACTGTTTTTT
.	TRBV10-2	TRBJ1-6	few	CASRQGGLNSPLHF	TGCGCCAGCAGACAGGGCGGACTAAATTCACCCCTCCACTTT
.	TRBV5-1	TRBJ2-4	.	CASSRDLSTALKNIQYF	TGCGCCAGCAGCCGAGACCTGTCGACAGCACTCAAAAACATTCAGTACTTC
.	TRBV14	TRBJ1-1	few	CASSLGRRGTEAFF	TGTGCCAGCAGCCTCGGCCGAAGGGGCACTGAAGCTTTCTTT
.	TRBV29-1	TRBJ2-5	.	CSVQGTSGKQRTQYF	TGCAGCGTCCAGGGAACCTCAGGGAAACAAAGGACCCAGTACTTC
TRBD1	TRBV25-1	TRBJ2-2	few	CASTRGQGAYTGELFF	TGTGCCAGCACCCGCGGACAGGGGGCCTACACCGGGGAGCTGTTTTTT
.	TRBV5-1	TRBJ2-5	few	CASSLVETQYF	TGCGCCAGCAGCTTGGTGGAGACCCAGTACTTC
TRBD2	TRBV6-5	TRBJ2-3	.	CASRLSGGVTDTQYF	TGTGCCAGCAGGTTAAGCGGGGGGGTAACAGATACGCAGTATTTT
.	TRBV5-5	TRBJ1-4	many	CASSLAEKLFF	TGTGCCAGCAGCTTGGCGGAAAAACTGTTTTTT
.	TRBV7-9	TRBJ2-1	.	CASSPPWPYNEQFF	TGTGCCAGCAGCCCCCCCTGGCCCTACAATGAGCAGTTCTTC
.	TRBV7-8	TRBJ1-5	few	CASSLATGQPQHF	TGTGCCAGCAGCTTAGCCACGGGACAGCCCCAGCATTTT
.	TRBV28	TRBJ1-6	few	CASSSQDGPWTPLHF	TGTGCCAGCAGTTCCCAAGACGGGCCTTGGACACCCCTCCACTTT
.	TRBV7-2	TRBJ1-2	.	CASSWGGDGYTF	TGTGCCAGCAGCTGGGGGGGAGACGGCTACACCTTC
.	TRBV7-2	TRBJ1-1	.	CASSYDGNTEAFF	TGTGCCAGCAGCTACGACGGGAACACTGAAGCTTTCTTT
TRBD2	TRBV19	TRBJ2-7	.	CASSLPGLADTYEQYF	TGTGCCAGTAGTTTACCGGGACTAGCGGACACCTACGAGCAGTACTTC
TRBD1	TRBV29-1	TRBJ1-1	.	CSVVDRGRYTEAFF	TGCAGCGTGGTTGACAGGGGGCGCTACACTGAAGCTTTCTTT
.	TRBV28	TRBJ2-7	.	CASSSTRPLRTYEQYF	TGTGCCAGCAGTTCGACAAGGCCCTTACGGACCTACGAGCAGTACTTC
TRBD1	TRBV6-6	TRBJ2-6	.	CASRGQGSGANVLTF	TGTGCCAGCAGAGGACAGGGGAGTGGGGCCAACGTCCTGACTTTC
.	TRBV7-5	TRBJ1-1	few	CVIACPGQPNTEAFF	TGTGTCATCGCCTGCCCAGGACAGCCGAACACTGAAGCTTTCTTT
.	TRBV7-8	TRBJ2-1	.	CASSRGVQGYNEQFF	TGTGCCAGCAGCAGAGGGGTCCAGGGCTACAATGAGCAGTTCTTC
.	TRBV10-1	TRBJ2-2	few	CAYGISNTGELFF	TGCGCGTATGGTATTTCGAACACCGGGGAGCTGTTTTTT
TRBD1	TRBV19	TRBJ1-5	few	CASSMDRDYSNQPQHF	TGTGCCAGTAGTATGGACAGGGATTATAGCAATCAGCCCCAGCATTTT
.	TRBV5-8	TRBJ2-7	.	CASSLAHEQYF	TGTGCCAGCAGCTTGGCCCACGAGCAGTACTTC
.	TRBV6-1	TRBJ1-6	many	CASSEALFTALRGAPLHF	TGTGCCAGCAGTGAAGCGTTGTTTACAGCTCTAAGAGGGGCACCCCTCCACTTT
.	TRBV11-1	TRBJ2-7	medium-sized	CASSSLGGAYEQYF	TGTGCCAGCAGCTCCTTAGGGGGGGCCTACGAGCAGTACTTC
TRBD2	TRBV30	TRBJ2-5	many	CAWSGLAGFQETQYF	TGTGCCTGGAGTGGACTAGCGGGGTTCCAAGAGACCCAGTACTTC
.	TRBV7-3	TRBJ2-1	.	CASSLIPVSEQFF	TGTGCCAGCAGCTTAATTCCGGTTTCCGAGCAGTTCTTC
.	TRBV19	TRBJ1-4	.	CASSWSGPEKLFF	TGTGCCAGTAGTTGGTCAGGGCCAGAAAAACTGTTTTTT
TRBD1	TRBV18	TRBJ2-4	.	CASSPPGQGLAKNIQYF	TGTGCCAGCTCACCACCGGGACAGGGGTTAGCCAAAAACATTCAGTACTTC
TRBD2	TRBV29-1	TRBJ2-7	.	CSGGGGRYEQYF	TGCAGCGGGGGCGGGGGACGGTACGAGCAGTACTTC
.	TRBV7-9	TRBJ2-3	few	CASSTRFVGAAHTDTQYF	TGTGCCAGCAGCACGCGTTTTGTGGGGGCGGCACACACAGATACGCAGTATTTT
.	TRBV5-1	TRBJ1-6	.	CASSLDGYNSPLHF	TGCGCCAGCAGCTTGGACGGGTATAATTCACCCCTCCACTTT
.	TRBV6-5	TRBJ1-2	few	CASSYTTGRMGYTF	TGTGCCAGCAGTTACACAACAGGGAGGATGGGCTACACCTTC
.	TRBV2	TRBJ1-6	.	CASRVPGRSYNSPLHF	TGTGCCAGCAGAGTCCCCGGGCGAAGCTATAATTCACCCCTCCACTTT
.	TRBV28	TRBJ2-2	.	CASNPGTPNTGELFF	TGTGCCAGCAACCCTGGGACACCGAACACCGGGGAGCTGTTTTTT
.	TRBV19	TRBJ2-5	.	CASSLIGGPYQETQYF	TGTGCCAGTAGTCTTATCGGGGGGCCGTACCAAGAGACCCAGTACTTC
.	TRBV27	TRBJ2-3	few	CASSLQAMGTDTQYF	TGTGCCAGCAGTTTACAGGCGATGGGGACAGATACGCAGTATTTT
TRBD2	TRBV5-8	TRBJ2-1	many	CASSVGEGEQFF	TGTGCCAGCAGCGTCGGGGAGGGTGAGCAGTTCTTC
.	TRBV7-2	TRBJ1-4	.	CASSHPGQFNEKLFF	TGTGCCAGCAGCCATCCAGGGCAGTTTAATGAAAAACTGTTTTTT
.	TRBV4-2	TRBJ2-7	.	CASSRADDSYEQYF	TGTGCCAGCAGCCGGGCTGACGACTCCTACGAGCAGTACTTC
.	TRBV15	TRBJ2-2	few	CATSRPLGHPNTGELFF	TGTGCCACCAGCAGACCCCTCGGGCACCCGAACACCGGGGAGCTGTTTTTT
.	TRBV29-1	TRBJ1-1	.	CSVEGVARSTEAFF	TGCAGCGTTGAAGGGGTGGCCCGCTCCACTGAAGCTTTCTTT
.	TRBV29-1	TRBJ1-2	few	CSVVRTGGARGYTF	TGCAGCGTTGTCCGGACGGGAGGGGCAAGAGGCTACACCTTC
.	TRBV2	TRBJ2-4	.	CASMISQTKNIQYF	TGTGCCAGCATGATCAGCCAAACCAAAAACATTCAGTACTTC
.	TRBV19	TRBJ2-1	few	CASNPAPGLNEQFF	TGTGCCAGTAACCCCGCCCCAGGGCTCAATGAGCAGTTCTTC
TRBD1	TRBV7-8	TRBJ1-1	.	CASSKSGTANTEAFF	TGTGCCAGCAGCAAAAGCGGGACAGCGAACACTGAAGCTTTCTTT